This T cell receptor beta chain was found in a study of T-cell reconstitution after alpha-beta-depleted transplantation in children (TCRdb year 2016). About the full investigation: T-cell immune reconstitution after TCRalphabeta/CD19-depleted allogeneic hematopoietic cell transplantation in children was quantitatively tracked in the study by means of TCR repertoire profiling.

This clonotype was counted a few times. Its specific antigen is unknown. There are no base qualities to consult, and no much larger clone falls within one base. The investigation overall reported the following: The high TCRbeta diversity at day 60 in some patients was ascribed to recipient T cells and intrathymic progenitors that had survived conditioning. The apparently early alphabetaT-cell count recovery about two months after transplant was reportedly dependent on only several hundred rapidly expanded clones derived from non-depleted graft cells. The frequencies of hyperexpanded clones fell over the following months, and after one year, T-cell counts and TCRbeta diversity were mostly attributed to newly produced T cells.

Libraries were made using PCR. The sequencing machine was an Illumina HiSeq 2500. Molecular barcoding was employed in the preparation of TCR libraries, with unique molecular identifiers being used to normalize TCRbeta repertoire quantification. The public reads were quality trimmed at Q25 with fastp and then assembled into clones with MiXCR by TCRdb, keeping productive beta chains. Rows matching on CDR3 protein sequence are summarized as one entry with the most common DNA and genes. This sample gives some 600,000 distinct CDR3 sequences in total; 13% of them show up just once. Clones ranked in the top ten supply 2.2% of the sample. Reading the label with the study, this specimen's treatment or condition is: allogeneic hematopoietic cell transplantation with graft depleted of TCRalphabeta T cells and CD19 B cells. The transplant recipients were children given TCRalphabeta/CD19-depleted allogeneic hematopoietic cell grafts.

Sample: PBMCs, mostly from graft donor cells, taken 360 days after TCRalphabeta/CD19-depleted stem cell transplant. The receptor's source is a male patient under 18 who had a stem cell transplant for acute myeloid leukemia, so the T cells may come from the graft donor.

The encoded CDR3 is CASSFLRVTHTEAFF. The sequenced DNA: TGTGCCAGCAGTTTTCTGAGGGTGACCCACACTGAAGCTTTCTTT. The rearranged chain carries TRBV28 and TRBJ1-1, with the D segment identity uncertain. Its CDR3 holds 15 amino acids, cysteine through phenylalanine. Here the CDR3 DNA is all that survives: 45 bases in frame from base 1. Reading the germline V gene gives CDR1 MDHEN and CDR2 SYDVKM. V sheds 3 bases and J sheds 3 bases, leaving 14 bases between their ends.